This TCR beta chain came from a study of blood T cell repertoires in COVID-19. Germline trimming cut 0 bases from V and 1 base from J; bases unmatched to any gene: 3. Germline-derived CDR1 and CDR2 are SGHKS and YYEKEE (reference sequence). The CDR3 has 15 amino acids. Data came from immunoSEQ multiplex PCR; TCRdb stores just in-frame clones and leaves some out. Of around 260,000 clones listed, about nine tenths are singletons. The sequenced sample consisted of peripheral blood. V usage is TRBV5-5 and J usage is TRBJ2-7; 8 positions agree with TRBD2. The sequence was obtained from a woman between 40 and 50 years old who had recovered from COVID-19. As DNA, the CDR3 is TGTGCCAGCAGCTTGGGTCCGGGAGGGTCCTACGAGCAGTACTTC. Amino acid sequence: CASSLGPGGSYEQYF.